This passage covers 22 T cell receptor beta chains from one sample sequenced in a study of T cells in localized non-small cell lung cancer. Method: immunoSEQ multiplex PCR; TCRdb's copy keeps in-frame clones and lacks some. The sample includes roughly 84,000 clones, approximately 90% of them seen just once. The material sequenced was peripheral blood, taken before any cancer treatment. The receptors shown here come from a woman aged 35 to 70 with stage I squamous cell lung carcinoma.

The genes are TRBV5-1 and TRBJ2-2; the match to TRBD1 covers 7 bases. This CDR3 has 15 residues. Germline loops: CDR1 SGHRS, CDR2 YFSETQ. V lost 5 bases, J lost 2 bases, and 6 bases stayed unmatched. In DNA form, the CDR3 reads TGCGCCAGCAGGCTGACAGGGACAAACACCGGGGAGCTGTTTTTT. This encodes CASRLTGTNTGELFF.

This clone was observed a handful of times. This chain joins TRBV6-5 and TRBJ2-2; no clear D gene. The CDR3 totals 14 residues. Germline CDR1 and CDR2: MNHEY and SVGAGI. Trimming took 10 bases from V and 0 from J, leaving 12 bases between them. As DNA, the CDR3 is TGTGCCACCCTTCGCCGGGCGAACACCGGGGAGCTGTTTTTT. It is translated as CATLRRANTGELFF.

The chain uses TRBV11-1 and TRBJ1-4; 8 positions match TRBD1. CDR1 and CDR2 (germline): SGHAT, FQDESV (reference sequence). J gave up 6 bases and V 6 bases, and 3 bases lay outside the gene matches. The CDR3 extends over 13 amino acids. The CDR3 sequence is CASRGQGHEKLFF. The CDR3 nucleotides read TGTGCCAGCAGAGGACAGGGACATGAAAAACTGTTTTTT. Filled out from reference TRBV11-1 and TRBJ1-4, the complete variable domain reads EAEVAQSPRYKITEKSQAVAFWCDPISGHATLYWYRQILGQGPELLVQFQDESVVDDSQLPKDRFSAERLKGVDSTLKIQPAELGDSAMYLCASRGQGHEKLFFGSGTQLSVL.

This CDR3 reads CAWSRDRGPYSGNTIYF. The CDR3 DNA is TGTGCCTGGAGTCGGGACAGGGGGCCCTACTCTGGAAACACCATATATTTT. The chain is built from TRBV30 and TRBJ1-3; 12 positions agree with TRBD1. J gave up 0 bases and V 2 bases, and 5 bases lay outside the gene matches. Germline V gives CDR1 GTSNPN, CDR2 SVGIG (reference sequence). The CDR3 runs to 17 residues.

This rearrangement joins TRBV9 to TRBJ2-2; TRBD2 is a possible D gene (5 bases). In germline, CDR1 is SGDLS, CDR2 YYNGEE. V was pared by 2 bases and J by 5 bases, with 16 bases between. This CDR3 is 16 amino acids long. CDR3 nucleotide sequence: TGTGCCAGCAGCGTCGGGGTACACTGGAGGACCGGGGAGCTGTTTTTT. This gives the protein CASSVGVHWRTGELFF.

With respect to this clone: The junction and the germline gene differ at one end; a read error may be behind it. The sample carries other DNA sequences with the same CDR3. This rearrangement joins TRBV7-7 to TRBJ2-5, with no clear D. The CDR3 totals 14 residues. CDR1 is SSHAT, CDR2 FNYEAQ, per germline (reference sequence). In nucleotides, the CDR3 is TGTGCTAGCAGCTTCGGAGCGACGCAAGAGACCCAGTACTTC. Translated: CASSFGATQETQYF.

The V gene is TRBV6-5, the J gene TRBJ2-7; perhaps TRBD2 as D (5 bases). Germline V gene data show CDR1 as MNHEY and CDR2 as SVGAGI. V was pared by 5 bases and J by 6 bases, with 14 bases between. This CDR3 comprises 13 residues. The CDR3 region has the DNA TGTGCCAGCAGTCCCATAAGCCGGGGCGAGCAGTACTTC. Amino acid sequence: CASSPISRGEQYF.

V gene TRBV27 combines with J gene TRBJ2-3; TRBD2 matches at 11 bases. There are 17 residues in the CDR3. V shed 8 bases and J 0 bases; nucleotides not matched to a gene: 10. Germline V gene lookup returns CDR1 MNHEY and CDR2 SMNVEV (reference sequence). CDR3 in DNA: TGTGCCAGCGGGTTAGCGGGGGGGCAGATGAGCACAGATACGCAGTATTTT. Its translation is CASGLAGGQMSTDTQYF.

The rearrangement links TRBV30 to TRBJ1-2, with D perhaps matching TRBD1 (6 bases). Germline loops: CDR1 GTSNPN, CDR2 SVGIG (reference sequence). Trimming pared 4 bases from V and 4 bases from J, leaving 16 bases between. This CDR3 contains 14 residues. The CDR3 DNA follows: TGTGCCTGGACTGGGGGCTTGTGGGGCTATGGCTACACCTTC. Translation gives CAWTGGLWGYGYTF.

The V gene is TRBV5-1, the J gene TRBJ2-5; D is possibly TRBD2 (6 bases). The germline gives CDR1 SGHRS, CDR2 YFSETQ. Trimming took 5 bases from V and 2 from J, leaving 13 bases between them. This CDR3 has 14 residues. The CDR3 bases are TGCGCCAGCAGAGGTGGTCGGGGGCAAGAGACCCAGTACTTC. It yields the protein CASRGGRGQETQYF.

This clone was seen only once. This chain links TRBV2 with TRBJ1-1; 10 nucleotides line up with TRBD1. With 6 bases clipped from V and 2 bases from J, the junction kept 6 bases outside the gene matches. Per germline, CDR1 SNHLY and CDR2 FYNNEI. The CDR3 sequence is 15 residues long. Here the CDR3 reads CASSADRGRNTEAFF. The CDR3 nucleotides are TGTGCCAGCAGCGCCGACAGGGGGCGAAACACTGAAGCTTTCTTT.

The chain combines TRBV6-1 with TRBJ1-2, with TRBD1 matching over 8 bases. The CDR3 is made up of 16 amino acids. CDR1 and CDR2 from the germline V gene are MNHNS and SASEGT. With 0 bases clipped from V and 4 bases from J, the junction kept 7 bases outside the gene matches. The DNA of the CDR3 is TGTGCCAGCAGTGAAGCGCAGACAGGGGCGATCTATGGCTACACCTTC. Its protein is CASSEAQTGAIYGYTF.

This chain connects TRBV19 to TRBJ2-5, with D hard to call. V lost 0 bases and J 0 bases, leaving 2 bases between the germline ends. CDR1 is LNHDA and CDR2 is SQIVND in the germline V gene (reference sequence). This CDR3 has 13 residues. The CDR3 nucleotides are TGTGCCAGTAGTATAGATGACCAAGAGACCCAGTACTTC. It translates to CASSIDDQETQYF.

V usage is TRBV6-6 and J usage is TRBJ1-2; 8 bases match TRBD1. The CDR3 is 15 amino acids. Germline assignment: CDR1 MNHNY and CDR2 SVGAGI (reference sequence). The J segment lost 4 bases and the V segment lost 2 bases, leaving 6 bases of the junction unmatched. CDR3 DNA sequence: TGTGCCAGCAGTTACCCAAGACAGGGGCCCTATGGCTACACCTTC. Its translation is CASSYPRQGPYGYTF.

This chain links TRBV20-1 with TRBJ2-5; D is uncertain. V was shortened by 6 bases and J by 5 bases, with 7 bases between the two germline ends. The germline V gene encodes CDR1 DFQATT and CDR2 SNEGSKA (reference sequence). CDR3 length: 10 amino acids. The CDR3 DNA sequence: TGCAGTGCCCAGAGGGAGACCCAGTACTTC. It encodes CSAQRETQYF.

The gene calls are TRBV7-9 and TRBJ2-3; TRBD1 matches at 7 bases. Trimming cost V 8 bases and J 2 bases; bases outside gene matches: 10. The CDR3 is 15 residues long. In germline, CDR1 is SEHNR, CDR2 FQNEAQ (reference sequence). CDR3 sequence: CASREAGGITDTQYF. The CDR3 DNA reads TGTGCCAGCCGAGAGGCAGGGGGAATCACAGATACGCAGTATTTT.

The chain links TRBV10-3 to TRBJ1-4, with D uncertain. The CDR3 runs to 12 residues. V was shortened by 4 bases and J by 2 bases, with 2 bases between the two germline ends. Germline CDR1 ENHRY, CDR2 SYGVKD. The DNA for the CDR3 is TGTGCCATCAGTGCGACTAATGAAAAACTGTTTTTT. Translating gives CAISATNEKLFF.

This clone was counted only a few times. The genes are TRBV4-1 and TRBJ2-7; TRBD1 agrees at 8 bases. The germline CDR1 and CDR2 sequences are MGHRA and YSYEKL. The CDR3 is 14 residues long. The trim removed 1 base at V and 6 bases at J, leaving 5 bases unmatched. This CDR3 is CASSQGGQVPEQYF. The CDR3 DNA is TGCGCCAGCAGCCAAGGGGGACAGGTACCCGAGCAGTACTTC.

J is TRBJ1-2 and V is TRBV13; D unclear. This CDR3 contains 13 residues. Trimming cost V 3 bases and J 3 bases, with 8 bases left between them. CDR1 PRHDT and CDR2 FYEKMQ come from the germline V gene (reference sequence). The CDR3 DNA reads as TGTGCCAGCAGCTTGTTTGGATACTATGGCTACACCTTC. Residues: CASSLFGYYGYTF. Full variable domain (outside the CDR3, taken from reference TRBV13 and TRBJ1-2): AAGVIQSPRHLIKEKRETATLKCYPIPRHDTVYWYQQGPGQDPQFLISFYEKMQSDKGSIPDRFSAQQFSDYHSELNMSSLELGDSALYFCASSLFGYYGYTFGSGTRLTVV.

The chain combines TRBV5-4 with TRBJ2-3; TRBD1 matches at 8 bases. This CDR3 spans 14 amino acids. V shed 3 bases, J shed 5 bases, and the junction held 5 bases outside the gene matches. Looked up from germline, CDR1 is SGHNT and CDR2 is YYREEE (reference sequence). The CDR3 loop reads CASSSQGGRDTQYF. CDR3 bases: TGTGCCAGCAGCTCACAGGGGGGACGAGATACGCAGTATTTT. Drawing the rest from reference TRBV5-4 and TRBJ2-3, the complete variable domain is ETGVTQSPTHLIKTRGQQVTLRCSSQSGHNTVSWYQQALGQGPQFIFQYYREEENGRGNFPPRFSGLQFPNYSSELNVNALELDDSALYLCASSSQGGRDTQYFGPGTRLTVL.

As DNA, the CDR3 is TGTGCCAGCAGTCGCGGGGGCCTCTACAATGAGCAGTTCTTC. Protein: CASSRGGLYNEQFF. The chain combines TRBV25-1 with TRBJ2-1, with TRBD2 as a possible D gene (7 bases). V was shortened by 5 bases and J by 3 bases, with 11 bases between the two germline ends. Germline CDR1 reads MGHDK; CDR2 reads SYGVNS. The CDR3 loop spans 14 amino acids. The entire variable domain, with the rest obtained from reference TRBV25-1 and TRBJ2-1, is as follows: EADIYQTPRYLVIGTGKKITLECSQTMGHDKMYWYQQDPGMELHLIHYSYGVNSTEKGDLSSESTVSRIRTEHFPLTLESARPSHTSQYLCASSRGGLYNEQFFGPGTRLTVL.

The chain recombines TRBV5-1 with TRBJ2-1; tentatively, D is TRBD2 (6 bases). Per the germline V gene, CDR1 is SGHRS and CDR2 is YFSETQ. V gave up 2 bases and J gave up 4 bases, with 22 bases separating them. This CDR3 is 18 amino acids long. The CDR3 protein is CASSFVWDSESEYNEQFF. The CDR3 DNA is TGCGCCAGCAGCTTTGTGTGGGACTCCGAGTCCGAATACAATGAGCAGTTCTTC.